This T cell receptor (beta chain) was identified during a study of vaccination effects on CD4 cells after COVID-19. Study summary: Post-vaccine sample collection fell at a median of 72 days after the second dose.

In the ViraFEST assay, antigen-specific CD4+ clonotypes were identified by expansion after peptide-pool stimulation. Scientists isolated CD4+ T cells after an approximately 10-day culture period ended. Participants were vaccinated with two doses of either the BNT162b2 or mRNA-1273 vaccine. Replacing half the medium with IL-2 medium was done on days 3 and 7. Repertoires were generated with immunoSEQ multiplex PCR, while TCRdb's copy carries only in-frame clones and drops some. The table shows around 60,000 clones, with roughly 73% occurring only once. Notes on the study in general: Few convalescent patients were studied, and early post-infection samples were lacking. Long after vaccination, the clones induced by infection and by vaccine shrank markedly in size.

This clone was found once. The target antigen is unknown. The clonotype was recovered from a human donor who received a COVID-19 vaccine. The sequences come from CD4+ T cells from PBMCs cultured with HCoV-229E spike peptides, collected after COVID-19 vaccination.

For the CDR3, the DNA is TGTGCCAGTAACTCCGGGGCCGAACCTTCTTATGGCACTGAAGCTTTCTTT. Its translation: CASNSGAEPSYGTEAFF. The rearrangement uses TRBV19 and TRBJ1-1, with a tentative D call TRBD1 (5 bases). CDR3 length equals 17 residues. CDR1 LNHDA and CDR2 SQIVND come from the germline V gene (reference sequence). The V and J ends lost 7 bases and 4 bases respectively, with 25 bases between them.